This TCR beta chain was sequenced in a study of human versus mouse CDR3 diversity and MHC coevolution. CDR3 length: 13 residues. CDR1 PRHDT and CDR2 FYEKMQ come from the germline V gene (reference sequence). J was trimmed by 10 bases and V by 5 bases; bases with no gene match: 8. Profiled with immunoSEQ multiplex PCR; TCRdb holds only in-frame clones, not every one. Here the sample spans tens of thousands of clones, about 93% being singletons. The chain has TRBV13 and TRBJ1-1; 9 bases agree with TRBD1. What was sequenced was naive CD4+ T cells from blood. Subset described: CD45RO-negative CD62L-positive naive CD4 T cells. The source is a person aged 25 to 75 in good health. The CDR3 here is CASSPGTGRRAFF. The CDR3 DNA reads TGTGCCAGCAGCCCCGGGACAGGGAGGAGAGCTTTCTTT.